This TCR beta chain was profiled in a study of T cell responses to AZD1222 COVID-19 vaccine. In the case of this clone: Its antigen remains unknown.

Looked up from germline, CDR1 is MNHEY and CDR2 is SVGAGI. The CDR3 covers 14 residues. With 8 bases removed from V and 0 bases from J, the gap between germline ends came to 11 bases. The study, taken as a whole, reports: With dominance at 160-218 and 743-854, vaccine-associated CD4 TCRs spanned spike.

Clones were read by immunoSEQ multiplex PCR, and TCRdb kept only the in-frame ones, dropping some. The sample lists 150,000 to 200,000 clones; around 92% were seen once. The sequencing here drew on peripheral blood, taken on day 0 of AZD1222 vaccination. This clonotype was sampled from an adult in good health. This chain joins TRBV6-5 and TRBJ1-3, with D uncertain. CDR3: CASEEAPSGNTIYF. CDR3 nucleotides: TGTGCCAGCGAGGAGGCCCCCTCTGGAAACACCATATATTTT.